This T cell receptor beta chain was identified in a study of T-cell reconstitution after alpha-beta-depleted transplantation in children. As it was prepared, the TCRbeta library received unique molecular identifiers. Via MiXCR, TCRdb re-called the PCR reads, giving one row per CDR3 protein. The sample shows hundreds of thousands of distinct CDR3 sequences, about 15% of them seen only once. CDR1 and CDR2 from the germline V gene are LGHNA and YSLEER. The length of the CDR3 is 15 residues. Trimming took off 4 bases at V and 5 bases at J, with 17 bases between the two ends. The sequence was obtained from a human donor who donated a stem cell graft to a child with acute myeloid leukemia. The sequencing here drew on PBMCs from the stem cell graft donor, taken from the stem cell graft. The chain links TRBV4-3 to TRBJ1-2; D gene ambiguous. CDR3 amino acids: CASSLLPPSAYGYTF. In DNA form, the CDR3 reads TGCGCCAGCAGCCTCCTCCCTCCCTCAGCTTATGGCTACACCTTC.